Shown below are 6 T cell receptor beta chains from a single sample sequenced in a study of blood T cell repertoires in COVID-19. TCRdb's copy holds only in-frame clones and misses some; the assay was immunoSEQ multiplex PCR. Here the sample spans 200,000 to 250,000 clones, roughly 80% being singletons. Sequenced: peripheral blood. The receptors originated from a woman aged 18-29 years with acute or convalescent COVID-19.

This chain's CDR3 is CASSLGSRTRSYEQYF. CDR3 DNA sequence: TGTGCCAGCAGTTTAGGGTCGCGGACTAGAAGTTACGAGCAGTACTTC. The gene calls are TRBV27 and TRBJ2-7; 7 bases agree with TRBD2. With 2 bases clipped from V and 4 bases from J, the junction kept 11 bases outside the gene matches. The CDR3 length is 16 residues. Germline V lookup: CDR1 MNHEY, CDR2 SMNVEV (reference sequence).

The CDR3 DNA sequence: TGCGCCAGCAGTGAGTGGGACAGGTTCTACGAGCAGTACTTC. Amino acids: CASSEWDRFYEQYF. This chain uses TRBV10-2 with TRBJ2-7, with 8 positions matching TRBD1. Trimming at V came to 1 base and at J to 3 bases, leaving 2 bases not matched to a gene. Germline values: CDR1 WSHSY, CDR2 SAAADI. The CDR3 has 14 amino acids.

This sequence joins TRBV5-6 and TRBJ2-3; possible D gene TRBD2, 6 bases. Germline-derived CDR1 and CDR2 are SGHDT and YYEEEE. The V end lost 2 bases, the J end lost 0 bases, and 13 bases lay between the germline ends. The CDR3 is 16 amino acids. The CDR3 DNA sequence: TGTGCCAGCAGCTTCCCTCTTCGGGGGAGCACAGATACGCAGTATTTT. Translating it yields CASSFPLRGSTDTQYF.

The CDR3: CASSKREGLPVDEQFF. The CDR3 DNA is TGTGCCAGCAGCAAGCGGGAGGGCCTACCTGTGGATGAGCAGTTCTTC. This chain links TRBV11-2 with TRBJ2-1; 10 bases agree with TRBD2. Losses at the gene ends were 5 bases for V and 8 bases for J; bases not matched to a gene: 12. Germline V gene data show CDR1 as SGHAT and CDR2 as FQNNGV. The length of the CDR3 is 16 residues.

This clone was seen more than once but under ten times. The genes are TRBV19 and TRBJ1-1; TRBD1 might be the D (6 bases). The CDR3 length is 16 residues. The V end lost 6 bases, the J end lost 5 bases, and 22 bases lay between the germline ends. Germline V lookup: CDR1 LNHDA, CDR2 SQIVND (reference sequence). DNA of the CDR3: TGTGCCAGTAGATTCTCTGGAAGATACAGGGATACTGAAGCTTTCTTT. Protein product: CASRFSGRYRDTEAFF.

This clone was seen once. The chain joins TRBV5-1 to TRBJ1-6; D is unresolved. V lost 3 bases and J 10 bases, leaving 8 bases between the germline ends. The CDR3 has 12 residues. Germline CDR1 and CDR2: SGHRS and YFSETQ. The CDR3 loop reads CASSSGRSPLHF. The CDR3 region has the DNA TGCGCCAGCAGCTCCGGTCGGTCACCCCTCCACTTT.